This record looks at one T cell receptor beta chain sequence and its context. These data are taken from a study of blood T cell repertoires in COVID-19. Whole-study context: Sites across the United States, Italy and Spain contributed samples from acute and convalescent COVID-19. T cells, B-cell-depleted T cells, or PBMCs provided the cDNA or gDNA that served as material.

Authors' processing steps: Nucleated cell counts were estimated from reference gene primer amplification. Clones were read by immunoSEQ multiplex PCR, and TCRdb kept only the in-frame ones, dropping some. The D gene and trimming were derived from the DNA, and the V and J assignments and clone size from that table. Here the sample spans over 110,000 clones, about 91% being singletons. There are 17 residues in the CDR3. CDR1 is SGHRS, CDR2 YFSETQ, per germline. J gave up 7 bases and V 4 bases, and 16 bases lay outside the gene matches. Material: peripheral blood. The source of this sequence is a human donor in a cohort sampled during active COVID-19. The genes are TRBV5-1 and TRBJ2-5; TRBD1 agrees at 10 bases. CDR3 residues: CASSPHAGTGESGTQYF. CDR3 coding DNA: TGCGCCAGCAGCCCACACGCCGGGACAGGGGAGTCGGGGACCCAGTACTTC.